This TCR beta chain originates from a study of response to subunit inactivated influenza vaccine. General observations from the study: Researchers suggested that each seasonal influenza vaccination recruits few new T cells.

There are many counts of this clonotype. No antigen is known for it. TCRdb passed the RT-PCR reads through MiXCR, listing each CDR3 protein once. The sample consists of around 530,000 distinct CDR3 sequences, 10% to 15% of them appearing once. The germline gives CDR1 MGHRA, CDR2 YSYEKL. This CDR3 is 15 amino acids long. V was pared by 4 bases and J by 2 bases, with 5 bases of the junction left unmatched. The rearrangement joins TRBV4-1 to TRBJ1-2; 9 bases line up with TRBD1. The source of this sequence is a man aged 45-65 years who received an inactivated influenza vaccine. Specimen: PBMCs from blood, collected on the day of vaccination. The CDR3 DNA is TGCGCCAGCAGCCCGGGACAGGGTTACAACTATGGCTACACCTTC. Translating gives CASSPGQGYNYGYTF.